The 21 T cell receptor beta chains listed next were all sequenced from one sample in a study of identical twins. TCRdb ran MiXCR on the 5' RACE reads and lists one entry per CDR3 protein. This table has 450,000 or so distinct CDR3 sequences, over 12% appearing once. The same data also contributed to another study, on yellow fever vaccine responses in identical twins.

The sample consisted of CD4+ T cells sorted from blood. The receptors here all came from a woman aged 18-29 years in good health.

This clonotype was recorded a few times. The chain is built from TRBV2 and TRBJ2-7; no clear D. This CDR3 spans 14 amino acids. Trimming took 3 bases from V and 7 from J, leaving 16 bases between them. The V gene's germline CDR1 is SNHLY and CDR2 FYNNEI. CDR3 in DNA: TGTGCCAGCAGTGAGATCCCCAGGCAGAAGGAGCAGTACTTC. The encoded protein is CASSEIPRQKEQYF.

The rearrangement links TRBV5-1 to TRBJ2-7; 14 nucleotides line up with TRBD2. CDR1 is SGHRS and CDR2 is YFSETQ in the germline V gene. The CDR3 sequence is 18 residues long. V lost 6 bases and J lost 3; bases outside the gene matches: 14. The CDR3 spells CASKPGLAGAQSFYEQYF. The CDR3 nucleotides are TGCGCCAGCAAACCGGGACTAGCGGGGGCCCAAAGTTTCTACGAGCAGTACTTC.

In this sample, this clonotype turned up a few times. The CDR3: CASSPGDRRATGELFF. The CDR3 bases are TGTGCCAGCAGCCCCGGGGACAGGCGGGCCACCGGGGAGCTGTTTTTT. This chain uses TRBV12-3 or TRBV12-4 with TRBJ2-2; 8 bases agree with TRBD1. The CDR3 length is 16 residues. The V gene end was trimmed by 6 bases and the J gene end by 4 bases; junction bases not matched to a gene: 10.

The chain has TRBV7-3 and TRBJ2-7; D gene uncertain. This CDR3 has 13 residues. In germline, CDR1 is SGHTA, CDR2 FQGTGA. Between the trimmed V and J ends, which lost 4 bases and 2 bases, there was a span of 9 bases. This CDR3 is CASSSNPPYEQYF. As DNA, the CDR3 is TGTGCCAGCAGCTCAAACCCCCCCTACGAGCAGTACTTC.

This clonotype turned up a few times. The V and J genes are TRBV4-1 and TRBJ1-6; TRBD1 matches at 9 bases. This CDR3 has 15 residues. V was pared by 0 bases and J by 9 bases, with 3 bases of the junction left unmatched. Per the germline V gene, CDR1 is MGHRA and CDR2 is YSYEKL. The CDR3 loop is CASSQEDRGGSPLHF. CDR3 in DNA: TGCGCCAGCAGCCAAGAGGACAGGGGAGGTTCACCCCTCCACTTT.

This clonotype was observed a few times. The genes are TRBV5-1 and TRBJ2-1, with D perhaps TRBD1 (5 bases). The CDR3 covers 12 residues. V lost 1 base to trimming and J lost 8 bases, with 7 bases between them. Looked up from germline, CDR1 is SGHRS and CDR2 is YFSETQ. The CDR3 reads CASSLKGDEQFF. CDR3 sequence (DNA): TGCGCCAGCAGCTTGAAAGGGGATGAGCAGTTCTTC.

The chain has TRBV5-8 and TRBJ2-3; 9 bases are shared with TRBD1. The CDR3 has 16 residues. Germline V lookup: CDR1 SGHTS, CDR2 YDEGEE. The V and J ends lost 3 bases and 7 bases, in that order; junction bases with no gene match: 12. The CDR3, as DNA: TGTGCCAGCAGCTACCCCGGGACAGGGAAACGAAATACGCAGTATTTT. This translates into CASSYPGTGKRNTQYF. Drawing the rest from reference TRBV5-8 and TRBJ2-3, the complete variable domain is EAGVTQSPTHLIKTRGQQATLRCSPISGHTSVYWYQQALGLGLQFLLWYDEGEERNRGNFPPRFSGRQFPNYSSELNVNALELEDSALYLCASSYPGTGKRNTQYFGPGTRLTVL.

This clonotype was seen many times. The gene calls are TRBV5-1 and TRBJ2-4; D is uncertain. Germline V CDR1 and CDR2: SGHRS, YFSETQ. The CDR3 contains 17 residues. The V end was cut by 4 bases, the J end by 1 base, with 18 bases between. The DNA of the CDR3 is TGCGCCAGCAGCCCCTTTATAAGTACTTTGGCCAAAAACATTCAGTACTTC. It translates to CASSPFISTLAKNIQYF. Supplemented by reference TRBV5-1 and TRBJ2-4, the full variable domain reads KAGVTQTPRYLIKTRGQQVTLSCSPISGHRSVSWYQQTPGQGLQFLFEYFSETQRNKGNFPGRFSGRQFSNSRSEMNVSTLELGDSALYLCASSPFISTLAKNIQYFGAGTRLSVL.

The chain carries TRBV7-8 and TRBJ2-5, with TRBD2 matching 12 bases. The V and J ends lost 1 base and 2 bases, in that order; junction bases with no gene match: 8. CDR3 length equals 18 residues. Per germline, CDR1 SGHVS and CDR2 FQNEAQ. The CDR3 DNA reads TGTGCCAGCAGCTTAGGGGCTAGCGGGAGGGCCAGGCAAGAGACCCAGTACTTC. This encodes CASSLGASGRARQETQYF.

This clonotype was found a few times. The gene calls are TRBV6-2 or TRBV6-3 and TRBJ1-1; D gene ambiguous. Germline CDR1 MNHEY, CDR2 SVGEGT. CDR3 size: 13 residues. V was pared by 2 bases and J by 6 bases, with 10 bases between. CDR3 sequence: CASSYGRQAEAFF. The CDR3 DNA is TGTGCCAGCAGTTACGGCAGGCAAGCTGAAGCTTTCTTT.

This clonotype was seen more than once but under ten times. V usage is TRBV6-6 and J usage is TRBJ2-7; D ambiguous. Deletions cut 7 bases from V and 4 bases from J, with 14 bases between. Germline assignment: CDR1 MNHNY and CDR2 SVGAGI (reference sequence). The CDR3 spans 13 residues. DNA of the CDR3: TGTGCCAGCATCCCCGCCCCCAGGTACGAGCAGTACTTC. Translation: CASIPAPRYEQYF.

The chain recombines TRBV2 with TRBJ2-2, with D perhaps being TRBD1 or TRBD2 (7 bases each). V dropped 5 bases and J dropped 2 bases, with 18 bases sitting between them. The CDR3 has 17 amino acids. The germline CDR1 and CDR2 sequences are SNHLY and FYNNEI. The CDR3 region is CASSSQGTTINTGELFF. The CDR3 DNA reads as TGTGCCAGCAGTTCACAGGGGACTACAATTAACACCGGGGAGCTGTTTTTT. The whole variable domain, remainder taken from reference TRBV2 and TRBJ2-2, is EPEVTQTPSHQVTQMGQEVILRCVPISNHLYFYWYRQILGQKVEFLVSFYNNEISEKSEIFDDQFSVERPDGSNFTLKIRSTKLEDSAMYFCASSSQGTTINTGELFFGEGSRLTVL.

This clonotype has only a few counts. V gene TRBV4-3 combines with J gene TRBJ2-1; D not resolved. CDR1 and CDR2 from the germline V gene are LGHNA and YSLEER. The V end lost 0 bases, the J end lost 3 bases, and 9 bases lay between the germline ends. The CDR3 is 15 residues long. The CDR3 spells CASSQDGYYYNEQFF. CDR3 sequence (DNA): TGCGCCAGCAGCCAAGACGGGTATTACTACAATGAGCAGTTCTTC.

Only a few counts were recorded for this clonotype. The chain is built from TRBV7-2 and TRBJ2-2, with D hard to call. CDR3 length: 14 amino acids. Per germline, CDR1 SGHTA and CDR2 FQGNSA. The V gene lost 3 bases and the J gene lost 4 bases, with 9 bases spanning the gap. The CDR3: CASSFNSGTGELFF. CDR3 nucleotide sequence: TGTGCCAGCAGCTTTAACTCGGGCACCGGGGAGCTGTTTTTT.

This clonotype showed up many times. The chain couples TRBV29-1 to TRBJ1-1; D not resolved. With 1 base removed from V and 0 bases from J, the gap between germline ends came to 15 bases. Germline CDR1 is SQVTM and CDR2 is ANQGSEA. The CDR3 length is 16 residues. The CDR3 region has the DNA TGCAGCGTTGAAGGAGGTGATGGCAGAATGAACACTGAAGCTTTCTTT. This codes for CSVEGGDGRMNTEAFF.

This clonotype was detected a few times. CDR3 sequence reads: CASSLVPGPRNTEAFF. The CDR3, as DNA: TGTGCCAGCAGTTTAGTTCCGGGACCGAGGAACACTGAAGCTTTCTTT. V is TRBV12-3 or TRBV12-4 and J is TRBJ1-1, with a tentative D call TRBD1 (5 bases). Trimming left V 1 base short and J 1 base short, with 13 bases between. The CDR3 extends over 16 amino acids.

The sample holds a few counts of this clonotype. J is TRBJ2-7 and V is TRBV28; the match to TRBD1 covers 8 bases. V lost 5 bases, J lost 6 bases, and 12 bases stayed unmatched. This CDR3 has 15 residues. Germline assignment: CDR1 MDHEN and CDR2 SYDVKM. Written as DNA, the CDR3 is TGTGCCAGCAGTCCCCCCCGACAGGGGAAGGGCGAGCAGTACTTC. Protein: CASSPPRQGKGEQYF.

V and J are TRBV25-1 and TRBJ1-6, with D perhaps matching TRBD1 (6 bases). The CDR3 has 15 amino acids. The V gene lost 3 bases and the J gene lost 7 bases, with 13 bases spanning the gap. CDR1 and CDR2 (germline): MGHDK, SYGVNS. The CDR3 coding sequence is TGTGCCAGCAGTGAGACAGCGAGGGGGAATTCACCCCTCCACTTT. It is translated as CASSETARGNSPLHF.

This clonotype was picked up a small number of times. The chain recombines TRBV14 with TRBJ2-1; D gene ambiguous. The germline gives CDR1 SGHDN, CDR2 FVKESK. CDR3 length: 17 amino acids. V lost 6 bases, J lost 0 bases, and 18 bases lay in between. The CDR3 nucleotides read TGTGCCAGCAGTCGTTCAGGATTACTTAGCTCCTACAATGAGCAGTTCTTC. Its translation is CASSRSGLLSSYNEQFF.

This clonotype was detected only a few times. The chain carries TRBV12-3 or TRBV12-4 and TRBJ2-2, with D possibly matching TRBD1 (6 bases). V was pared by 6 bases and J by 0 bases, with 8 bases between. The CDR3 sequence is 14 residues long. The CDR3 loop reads CASSDRSNTGELFF. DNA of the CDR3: TGTGCCAGCAGCGACAGGTCGAACACCGGGGAGCTGTTTTTT.

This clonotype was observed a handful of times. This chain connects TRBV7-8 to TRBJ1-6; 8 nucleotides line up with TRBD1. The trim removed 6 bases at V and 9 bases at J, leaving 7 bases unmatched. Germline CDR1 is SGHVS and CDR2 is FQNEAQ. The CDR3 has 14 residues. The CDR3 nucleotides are TGTGCCAGCAGGACAGGGGAGTCGAGTTCACCCCTCCACTTT. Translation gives CASRTGESSSPLHF.